The present TCR beta chain was sequenced within a study of identical twins. Regarding the study as a whole: Zero-insertion analyses might be partly confounded by invariant T cells like MAIT and iNKT.

The ends lost 0 bases at V and 1 base at J; junction bases unmatched: 5. CDR1 is MGHRA and CDR2 is YSYEKL in the germline V gene. This CDR3 spans 17 amino acids. After template switching added a universal primer site, the resulting cDNA carried unique molecular identifiers. MiXCR was run by TCRdb on the 5' RACE reads, yielding one entry per CDR3 protein. The table shows fewer than 650,000 distinct CDR3 sequences, with 7.1% occurring only once. Comments on this clonotype: Its antigen is currently unknown.

In addition, the sample was reused for a study of yellow fever vaccine responses in identical twins.

The chain links TRBV4-1 to TRBJ1-3, with 8 bases that match TRBD1. Sequenced material: PBMCs. This receptor was identified in a woman between 18 and 30 years old in good health. CDR3 protein: CASSQDQGALSGNTIYF. DNA of the CDR3: TGCGCCAGCAGCCAAGATCAGGGGGCGCTTTCTGGAAACACCATATATTTT.